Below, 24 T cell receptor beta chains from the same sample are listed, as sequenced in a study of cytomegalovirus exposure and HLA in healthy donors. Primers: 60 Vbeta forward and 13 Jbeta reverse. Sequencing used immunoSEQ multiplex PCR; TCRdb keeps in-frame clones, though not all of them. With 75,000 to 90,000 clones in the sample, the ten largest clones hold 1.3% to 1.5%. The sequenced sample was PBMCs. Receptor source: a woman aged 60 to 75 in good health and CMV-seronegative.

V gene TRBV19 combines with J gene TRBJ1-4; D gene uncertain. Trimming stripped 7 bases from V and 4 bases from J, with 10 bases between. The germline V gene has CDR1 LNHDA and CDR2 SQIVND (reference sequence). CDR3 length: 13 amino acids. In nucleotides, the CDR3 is TGTGCCAGTACTACCCTCGGTAATGAAAAACTGTTTTTT. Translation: CASTTLGNEKLFF.

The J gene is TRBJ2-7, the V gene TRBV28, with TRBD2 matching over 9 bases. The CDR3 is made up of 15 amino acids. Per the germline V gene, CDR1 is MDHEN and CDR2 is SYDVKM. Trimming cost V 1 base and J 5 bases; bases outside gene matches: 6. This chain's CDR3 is CASSLSLAGQDEQYF. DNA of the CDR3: TGTGCCAGCAGTTTATCCCTAGCGGGACAAGACGAGCAGTACTTC.

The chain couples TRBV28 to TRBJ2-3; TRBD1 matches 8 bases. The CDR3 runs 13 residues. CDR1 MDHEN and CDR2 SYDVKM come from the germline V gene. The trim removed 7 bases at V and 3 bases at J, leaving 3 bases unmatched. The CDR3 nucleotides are TGTGCCAGCATTTGGGACAGGACAGATACGCAGTATTTT. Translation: CASIWDRTDTQYF.

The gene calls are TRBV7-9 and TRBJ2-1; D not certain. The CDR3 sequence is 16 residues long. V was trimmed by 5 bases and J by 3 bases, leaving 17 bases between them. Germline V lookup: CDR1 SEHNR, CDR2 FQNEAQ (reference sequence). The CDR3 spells CASSPKSQPHYNEQFF. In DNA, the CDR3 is TGTGCCAGCAGCCCTAAGAGCCAACCCCACTACAATGAGCAGTTCTTC.

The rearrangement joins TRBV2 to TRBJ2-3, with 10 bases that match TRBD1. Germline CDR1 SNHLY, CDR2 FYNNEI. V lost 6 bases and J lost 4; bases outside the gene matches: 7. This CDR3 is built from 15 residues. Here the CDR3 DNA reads TGTGCCAGCAGCAGACAGGGGGCTCAGGCAGATACGCAGTATTTT. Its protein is CASSRQGAQADTQYF. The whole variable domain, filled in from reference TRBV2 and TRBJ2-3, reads EPEVTQTPSHQVTQMGQEVILRCVPISNHLYFYWYRQILGQKVEFLVSFYNNEISEKSEIFDDQFSVERPDGSNFTLKIRSTKLEDSAMYFCASSRQGAQADTQYFGPGTRLTVL.

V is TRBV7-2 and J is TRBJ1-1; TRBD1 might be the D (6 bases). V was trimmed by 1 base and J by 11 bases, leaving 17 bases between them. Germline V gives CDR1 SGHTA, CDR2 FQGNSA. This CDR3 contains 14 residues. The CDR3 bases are TGTGCCAGCAGCTTAGGGTCATATGTACAGGGCGCTTTCTTT. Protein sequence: CASSLGSYVQGAFF.

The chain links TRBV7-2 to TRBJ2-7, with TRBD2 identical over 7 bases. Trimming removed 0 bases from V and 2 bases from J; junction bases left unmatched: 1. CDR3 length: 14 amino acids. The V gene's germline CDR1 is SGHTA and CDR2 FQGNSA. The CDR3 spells CASSLAGGAYEQYF. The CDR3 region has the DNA TGTGCCAGCAGCTTAGCGGGAGGGGCCTACGAGCAGTACTTC. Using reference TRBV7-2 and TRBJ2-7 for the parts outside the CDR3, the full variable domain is GAGVSQSPSNKVTEKGKDVELRCDPISGHTALYWYRQSLGQGLEFLIYFQGNSAPDKSGLPSDRFSAERTGGSVSTLTIQRTQQEDSAVYLCASSLAGGAYEQYFGPGTRLTVT.

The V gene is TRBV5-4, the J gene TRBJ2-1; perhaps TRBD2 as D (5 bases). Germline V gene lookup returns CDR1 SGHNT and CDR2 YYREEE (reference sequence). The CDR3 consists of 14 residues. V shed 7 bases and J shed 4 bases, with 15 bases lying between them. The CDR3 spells CASRDFGLYNEQFF. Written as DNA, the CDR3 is TGTGCCAGCCGTGATTTTGGACTTTACAATGAGCAGTTCTTC.

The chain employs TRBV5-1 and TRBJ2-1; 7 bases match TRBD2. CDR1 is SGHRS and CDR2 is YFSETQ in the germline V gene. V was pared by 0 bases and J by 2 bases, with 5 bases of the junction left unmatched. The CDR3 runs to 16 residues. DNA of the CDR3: TGCGCCAGCAGCTTGGAATTAGCGGGTACCTACAATGAGCAGTTCTTC. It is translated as CASSLELAGTYNEQFF.

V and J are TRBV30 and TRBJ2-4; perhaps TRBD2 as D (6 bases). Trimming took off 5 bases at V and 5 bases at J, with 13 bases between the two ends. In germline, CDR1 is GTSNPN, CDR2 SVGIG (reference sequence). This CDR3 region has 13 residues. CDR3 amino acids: CAWVKGTQNIQYF. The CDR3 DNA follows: TGTGCCTGGGTCAAAGGGACTCAAAACATTCAGTACTTC.

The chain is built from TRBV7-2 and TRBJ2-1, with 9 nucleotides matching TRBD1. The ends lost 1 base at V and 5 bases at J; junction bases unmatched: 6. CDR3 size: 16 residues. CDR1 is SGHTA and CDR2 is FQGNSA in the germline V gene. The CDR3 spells CASSLEGTGINNEQFF. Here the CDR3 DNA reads TGTGCCAGCAGCTTAGAGGGGACAGGGATTAACAATGAGCAGTTCTTC.

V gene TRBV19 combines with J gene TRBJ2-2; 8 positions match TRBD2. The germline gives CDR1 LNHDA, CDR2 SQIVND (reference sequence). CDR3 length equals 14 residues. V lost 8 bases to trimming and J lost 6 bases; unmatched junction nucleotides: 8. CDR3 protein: CASSGLGRAGELFF. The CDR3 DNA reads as TGTGCCAGTTCGGGACTAGGACGGGCCGGGGAGCTGTTTTTT.

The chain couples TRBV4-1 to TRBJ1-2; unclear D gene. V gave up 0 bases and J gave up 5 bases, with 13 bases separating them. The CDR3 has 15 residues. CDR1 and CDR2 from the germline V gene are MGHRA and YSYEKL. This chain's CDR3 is CASSQDERVRYGYTF. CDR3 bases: TGCGCCAGCAGCCAAGACGAGCGGGTTCGATATGGCTACACCTTC.

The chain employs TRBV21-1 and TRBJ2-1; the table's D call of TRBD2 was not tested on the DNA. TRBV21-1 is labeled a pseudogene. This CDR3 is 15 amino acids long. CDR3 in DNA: TGTGCCAGCGCCAAGGTTTTAGCGGGAGCTCGGGAGCAGTTCTTC. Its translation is CASAKVLAGAREQFF.

The CDR3 region is CASSFRRGKGEQYF. The CDR3, as DNA: TGTGCCAGCAGCTTTCGGCGGGGTAAAGGCGAGCAGTACTTC. This chain connects TRBV5-8 to TRBJ2-7; maybe TRBD2 (6 bases). Trimming stripped 2 bases from V and 6 bases from J, with 15 bases between. CDR1 is SGHTS and CDR2 is YDEGEE in the germline V gene. The CDR3 has 14 amino acids.

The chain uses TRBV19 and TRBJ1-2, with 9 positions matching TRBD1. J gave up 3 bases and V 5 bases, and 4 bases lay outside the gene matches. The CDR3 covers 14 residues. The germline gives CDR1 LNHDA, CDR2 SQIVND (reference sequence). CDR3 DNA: TGTGCCAGTAGTCGCGGGGACAGGGACTATGGCTACACCTTC. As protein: CASSRGDRDYGYTF.

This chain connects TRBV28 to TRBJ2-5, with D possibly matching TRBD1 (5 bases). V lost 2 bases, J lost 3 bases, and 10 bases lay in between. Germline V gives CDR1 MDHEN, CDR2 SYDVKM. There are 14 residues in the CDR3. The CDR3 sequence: CASSLAGLEETQYF. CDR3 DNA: TGTGCCAGCAGTTTAGCAGGGTTGGAAGAGACCCAGTACTTC.

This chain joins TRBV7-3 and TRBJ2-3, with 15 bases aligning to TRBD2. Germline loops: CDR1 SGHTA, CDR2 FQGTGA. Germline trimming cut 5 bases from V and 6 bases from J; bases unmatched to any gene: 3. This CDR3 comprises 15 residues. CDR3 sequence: CASSPGTSGRDTQYF. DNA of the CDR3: TGTGCCAGCAGCCCCGGGACTAGCGGGAGGGATACGCAGTATTTT.

The DNA of the CDR3 is TGTGCCAGCAGCCATGGGTGGGCAGGGGGCTCCTCTGGGGCCAACGTCCTGACTTTC. It codes for CASSHGWAGGSSGANVLTF. V gene TRBV28 combines with J gene TRBJ2-6, with 8 nucleotides matching TRBD1. The germline V gene encodes CDR1 MDHEN and CDR2 SYDVKM. Trimming at V came to 6 bases and at J to 0 bases, leaving 13 bases not matched to a gene. This CDR3 region has 19 residues.

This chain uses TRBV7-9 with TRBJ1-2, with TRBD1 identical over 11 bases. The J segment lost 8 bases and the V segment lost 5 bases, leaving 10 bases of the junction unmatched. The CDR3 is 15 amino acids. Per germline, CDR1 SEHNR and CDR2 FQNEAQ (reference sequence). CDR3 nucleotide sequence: TGTGCCAGCAGCCCCTATGGACAGGGGGCGCAAGGCTACACCTTC. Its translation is CASSPYGQGAQGYTF.

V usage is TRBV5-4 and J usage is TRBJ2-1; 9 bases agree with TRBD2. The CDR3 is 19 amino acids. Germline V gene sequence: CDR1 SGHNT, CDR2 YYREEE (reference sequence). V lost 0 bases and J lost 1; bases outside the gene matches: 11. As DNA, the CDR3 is TGTGCCAGCAGCTTGGATCCTAGCGGGAATCCCCCGTCCTACAATGAGCAGTTCTTC. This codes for CASSLDPSGNPPSYNEQFF.

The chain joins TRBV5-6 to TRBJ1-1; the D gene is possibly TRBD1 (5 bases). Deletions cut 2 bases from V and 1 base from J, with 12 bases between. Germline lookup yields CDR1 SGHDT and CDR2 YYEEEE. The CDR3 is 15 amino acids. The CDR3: CASSFFSGWNTEAFF. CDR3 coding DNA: TGTGCCAGCAGCTTTTTTTCAGGGTGGAACACTGAAGCTTTCTTT.

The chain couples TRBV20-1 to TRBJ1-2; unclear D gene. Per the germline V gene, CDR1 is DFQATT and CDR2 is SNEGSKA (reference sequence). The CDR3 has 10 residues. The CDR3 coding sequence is TGCAGGCTTGGGAGCTATGGCTACACCTTC. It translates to CRLGSYGYTF.

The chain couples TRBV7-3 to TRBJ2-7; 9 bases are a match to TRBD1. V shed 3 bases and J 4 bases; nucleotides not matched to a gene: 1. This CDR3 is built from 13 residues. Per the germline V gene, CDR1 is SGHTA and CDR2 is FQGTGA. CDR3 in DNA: TGTGCCAGCAGCTTCGACAGGGGGTACGAGCAGTACTTC. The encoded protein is CASSFDRGYEQYF.